A selection of T cell receptor beta chains follows, all from one sample in a study of OX40 agonist ivuxolimab in advanced cancers. Here immunoSEQ multiplex PCR was the method, and the copy in TCRdb shows in-frame clones only, minus some. The sample shows 55,000 or so clones, roughly nine tenths of them seen only once. This specimen was CD4+ or CD8+ T cells sorted from blood, taken in a trial of the OX40 agonist ivuxolimab. The receptors shown here come from an adult with an advanced solid tumor such as melanoma, head and neck, liver or kidney cancer. Each CDR3 is given with its conserved first and last residue. The order of the fields is D gene, J gene, clone size, V gene, CDR3 protein, CDR3 DNA. The D gene is left open where the match is weak. Clone size appears in some rows only: once, few, many, or a class for an expanded clone.

d_gene: NA
j_gene: TRBJ1-1
abundance: once
v_gene: TRBV14
CDR3aa: CASSLLWNTEAFF
CDR3nt: TGTGCCAGCAGCCTCCTGTGGAACACTGAAGCTTTCTTT

d_gene: NA
j_gene: TRBJ2-2
abundance: NA
v_gene: TRBV21-1
CDR3aa: CASSKEVPGLWPNTGELFF
CDR3nt: TGTGCCAGCAGCAAAGAGGTTCCCGGCCTCTGGCCGAACACCGGGGAGCTGTTTTTT

d_gene: TRBD2
j_gene: TRBJ2-1
abundance: NA
v_gene: TRBV11-2
CDR3aa: CASSPGGSGREVYNEQFF
CDR3nt: TGTGCCAGCAGCCCGGGGGGTAGCGGGAGGGAGGTCTACAATGAGCAGTTCTTC

d_gene: NA
j_gene: TRBJ1-1
abundance: NA
v_gene: TRBV6-6
CDR3aa: CASSWDRGTEAFF
CDR3nt: TGTGCCAGCAGTTGGGACCGGGGCACTGAAGCTTTCTTT

d_gene: NA
j_gene: TRBJ2-7
abundance: NA
v_gene: TRBV7-3
CDR3aa: CASSDRRYEQYF
CDR3nt: TGTGCCAGCAGCGATCGACGGTACGAGCAGTACTTC

d_gene: NA
j_gene: TRBJ1-6
abundance: NA
v_gene: TRBV2
CDR3aa: CASSVQGINSPLHF
CDR3nt: TGTGCCAGCAGTGTGCAGGGGATCAATTCACCCCTCCACTTT

d_gene: NA
j_gene: TRBJ1-3
abundance: once
v_gene: TRBV28
CDR3aa: CASSSLNTIYF
CDR3nt: TGTGCCAGCTCCTCGCTAAACACCATATATTTT

d_gene: NA
j_gene: TRBJ2-7
abundance: NA
v_gene: TRBV7-9
CDR3aa: CASSFPRTAGGEQYF
CDR3nt: TGTGCCAGCAGCTTCCCTCGGACAGCCGGCGGCGAGCAGTACTTC

d_gene: NA
j_gene: TRBJ2-5
abundance: NA
v_gene: TRBV28
CDR3aa: CASSLRSTQYF
CDR3nt: TGTGCCAGCAGCCTCAGATCAACCCAGTACTTC

d_gene: NA
j_gene: TRBJ1-1
abundance: NA
v_gene: TRBV6-6
CDR3aa: CASSPTGIMNTEAFF
CDR3nt: TGTGCCAGCAGCCCCACGGGGATCATGAACACTGAAGCTTTCTTT

d_gene: NA
j_gene: TRBJ1-4
abundance: NA
v_gene: TRBV18
CDR3aa: CASSPKQVATNEKLFF
CDR3nt: TGTGCCAGCTCACCTAAACAGGTTGCAACTAATGAAAAACTGTTTTTT

d_gene: NA
j_gene: TRBJ2-3
abundance: NA
v_gene: TRBV28
CDR3aa: CASRTRSGATDTQYF
CDR3nt: TGTGCCAGCAGGACCCGATCAGGGGCCACAGATACGCAGTATTTT

d_gene: TRBD2
j_gene: TRBJ2-1
abundance: NA
v_gene: TRBV27
CDR3aa: CASSRGTSIEFF
CDR3nt: TGTGCCAGCAGTCGTGGGACTAGCATTGAGTTCTTC

d_gene: NA
j_gene: TRBJ2-5
abundance: NA
v_gene: TRBV29-1
CDR3aa: CSVAWAQGAETQYF
CDR3nt: TGCAGCGTCGCGTGGGCCCAAGGCGCGGAGACCCAGTACTTC

d_gene: NA
j_gene: TRBJ2-2
abundance: NA
v_gene: TRBV19
CDR3aa: CASSMPPGELFF
CDR3nt: TGTGCCAGTAGTATGCCCCCCGGGGAGCTGTTTTTT

d_gene: NA
j_gene: TRBJ2-1
abundance: few
v_gene: TRBV2
CDR3aa: CASSGTETLGHEQFF
CDR3nt: TGTGCCAGCAGTGGAACGGAGACCCTAGGGCATGAGCAGTTCTTC

d_gene: NA
j_gene: TRBJ2-5
abundance: NA
v_gene: TRBV7-7
CDR3aa: CASSLDRKETQYF
CDR3nt: TGTGCTAGCAGCTTAGACAGAAAGGAGACCCAGTACTTC

d_gene: TRBD1
j_gene: TRBJ1-1
abundance: NA
v_gene: TRBV19
CDR3aa: CASSDRRGSTEAFF
CDR3nt: TGTGCCAGTAGTGATCGCAGGGGGTCCACTGAAGCTTTCTTT

d_gene: NA
j_gene: TRBJ2-1
abundance: NA
v_gene: TRBV18
CDR3aa: CASSPSRGNEQFF
CDR3nt: TGTGCCAGCTCACCGAGCCGGGGCAATGAGCAGTTCTTC

d_gene: NA
j_gene: TRBJ2-7
abundance: NA
v_gene: TRBV5-5
CDR3aa: CASSFADRNSYEQYF
CDR3nt: TGTGCCAGCAGCTTCGCCGATCGAAATTCCTACGAGCAGTACTTC

d_gene: TRBD1
j_gene: TRBJ2-7
abundance: NA
v_gene: TRBV10-2
CDR3aa: CASIKERTGGEQYF
CDR3nt: TGCGCCAGCATTAAGGAAAGGACAGGCGGAGAGCAGTACTTC

d_gene: NA
j_gene: TRBJ1-2
abundance: NA
v_gene: TRBV4-1
CDR3aa: CASSQERGKNYGYTF
CDR3nt: TGCGCCAGCAGCCAAGAAAGGGGCAAGAACTATGGCTACACCTTC

d_gene: NA
j_gene: TRBJ2-1
abundance: once
v_gene: TRBV5-8
CDR3aa: CASSPGSSRYNEQFF
CDR3nt: TGTGCCAGCAGCCCCGGGAGCAGCCGCTACAATGAGCAGTTCTTC

d_gene: NA
j_gene: TRBJ2-1
abundance: NA
v_gene: TRBV7-3
CDR3aa: CASSLEVGYNEQFF
CDR3nt: TGTGCCAGCAGCTTAGAGGTCGGCTACAATGAGCAGTTCTTC

d_gene: TRBD2
j_gene: TRBJ2-3
abundance: NA
v_gene: TRBV10-3
CDR3aa: CAISGLAGHTDTQYF
CDR3nt: TGTGCCATCAGTGGACTAGCGGGACACACAGATACGCAGTATTTT

d_gene: NA
j_gene: TRBJ1-1
abundance: NA
v_gene: TRBV6-4
CDR3aa: CASSEGQNTEAFF
CDR3nt: TGTGCCAGCAGTGAAGGGCAGAACACTGAAGCTTTCTTT

d_gene: NA
j_gene: TRBJ2-7
abundance: many
v_gene: TRBV15
CDR3aa: CATSRDRGPIYEQYF
CDR3nt: TGTGCCACCAGCAGAGATCGAGGTCCGATCTACGAGCAGTACTTC

d_gene: NA
j_gene: TRBJ2-2
abundance: NA
v_gene: TRBV6-6
CDR3aa: CASRNTGSAGELFF
CDR3nt: TGTGCCAGCAGGAACACAGGGTCGGCCGGGGAGCTGTTTTTT

d_gene: NA
j_gene: TRBJ2-2
abundance: few
v_gene: TRBV19
CDR3aa: CASRIGQIQNTGELFF
CDR3nt: TGTGCCAGTAGAATTGGACAGATTCAGAACACCGGGGAGCTGTTTTTT

d_gene: TRBD1
j_gene: TRBJ1-6
abundance: NA
v_gene: TRBV5-1
CDR3aa: CASSAGTGFSPLHF
CDR3nt: TGCGCCAGCAGCGCCGGGACAGGGTTTTCACCCCTCCACTTT

d_gene: NA
j_gene: TRBJ2-3
abundance: NA
v_gene: TRBV6-5
CDR3aa: CASSDSDTDTQYF
CDR3nt: TGTGCCAGCAGTGACTCGGACACAGATACGCAGTATTTT

d_gene: NA
j_gene: TRBJ2-7
abundance: NA
v_gene: TRBV6-6
CDR3aa: CASSYRGGAYEQYF
CDR3nt: TGTGCCAGCAGTTACAGGGGGGGAGCCTACGAGCAGTACTTC

d_gene: NA
j_gene: TRBJ2-3
abundance: NA
v_gene: TRBV7-6
CDR3aa: CASLGAGTDTQYF
CDR3nt: TGTGCCAGCCTTGGGGCCGGCACAGATACGCAGTATTTT

d_gene: TRBD1
j_gene: TRBJ2-2
abundance: NA
v_gene: TRBV2
CDR3aa: CASNRQGGTGELFF
CDR3nt: TGTGCCAGCAACAGACAGGGCGGCACCGGGGAGCTGTTTTTT

d_gene: NA
j_gene: TRBJ2-5
abundance: NA
v_gene: TRBV6-1
CDR3aa: CASRLAYQETQYF
CDR3nt: TGTGCCAGCAGGCTAGCGTATCAAGAGACCCAGTACTTC

d_gene: NA
j_gene: TRBJ1-2
abundance: once
v_gene: TRBV28
CDR3aa: CASSSHVSGLWGYTF
CDR3nt: TGTGCCAGCAGTTCCCACGTGTCAGGGTTATGGGGCTACACCTTC

d_gene: TRBD1
j_gene: TRBJ2-7
abundance: NA
v_gene: TRBV18
CDR3aa: CASSQPGQGDYEQYF
CDR3nt: TGTGCCAGCTCACAACCGGGACAGGGGGACTACGAGCAGTACTTC

d_gene: NA
j_gene: TRBJ2-1
abundance: NA
v_gene: TRBV29-1
CDR3aa: CSVESGSSYNEQFF
CDR3nt: TGCAGCGTTGAAAGCGGTAGCTCCTACAATGAGCAGTTCTTC

d_gene: TRBD1
j_gene: TRBJ2-7
abundance: NA
v_gene: TRBV6-6
CDR3aa: CASSFRDRPHEQYF
CDR3nt: TGTGCCAGCAGTTTCCGGGACAGGCCCCACGAGCAGTACTTC

d_gene: NA
j_gene: TRBJ1-1
abundance: NA
v_gene: TRBV9
CDR3aa: CASSVDPGVNTEAFF
CDR3nt: TGTGCCAGCAGCGTAGACCCAGGGGTGAACACTGAAGCTTTCTTT

d_gene: NA
j_gene: TRBJ2-5
abundance: NA
v_gene: TRBV7-6
CDR3aa: CASSLVSTKETQYF
CDR3nt: TGTGCCAGCAGCTTAGTTAGTACAAAAGAGACCCAGTACTTC